These 4 T cell receptor beta chains came from one sample sequenced in a study of blood T cell repertoires in COVID-19. Assay: immunoSEQ multiplex PCR; the TCRdb copy retains only in-frame clones and omits some. Among around 300,000 clones listed, about 93% were seen once. Sequencing was done on a sample of peripheral blood. These receptors were collected from a woman under 40 with COVID-19, enrolled during active disease.

The chain joins TRBV30 to TRBJ2-1; 9 bases are shared with TRBD2. Germline V lookup: CDR1 GTSNPN, CDR2 SVGIG (reference sequence). With V trimmed by 5 bases and J by 1 base, 3 bases remained unmatched. This CDR3 is 14 amino acids long. CDR3 region: CAWGGRESYNEQFF. The CDR3 DNA reads TGTGCCTGGGGCGGGAGGGAATCCTACAATGAGCAGTTCTTC.

The J gene is TRBJ2-5, the V gene TRBV3-1 (or the pseudogene TRBV3-2); D gene uncertain. Germline CDR1 LGHDT, CDR2 YNNKEL (reference sequence). V lost 4 bases, J lost 4 bases, and 13 bases lay in between. The CDR3 is 14 residues long. The CDR3 sequence is CASSRVSRPETQYF. The CDR3 DNA reads as TGTGCCAGCAGCCGAGTTAGCCGTCCAGAGACCCAGTACTTC.

The V and J genes are TRBV3-1 (or the pseudogene TRBV3-2) and TRBJ2-7, with D tentatively TRBD2 (6 bases). CDR1 is LGHDT, CDR2 YNNKEL, per germline (reference sequence). Trimming shortened V by 2 bases and J by 3 bases, and 8 bases separated the two germline ends. This CDR3 has 13 amino acids. CDR3 protein: CASSQLGGYEQYF. The CDR3 DNA reads as TGTGCCAGCAGCCAATTGGGGGGCTACGAGCAGTACTTC.

The rearrangement links TRBV2 to TRBJ1-2, with 9 bases identical to TRBD1. The CDR3 has 12 residues. V shed 8 bases and J 4 bases; nucleotides not matched to a gene: 2. Germline-derived CDR1 and CDR2 are SNHLY and FYNNEI. CDR3 in DNA: TGTGCCAGCGGACAGGGGAGCTATGGCTACACCTTC. The encoded protein is CASGQGSYGYTF.